A single sample is the source of the 22 T cell receptor beta chains below, sequenced in a study of Ad26.COV2.S vaccination and SARS-CoV-2 variants. Profiled with immunoSEQ multiplex PCR; TCRdb holds only in-frame clones, not every one. The repertoire holds some 320,000 clones, with around 84% as singletons. Described treatment: 15 to 20 received Ad26.COV2.S at low or high dose, single or two shots; about 5 received placebo; per-sample allocation not given. Sampling was performed 63 days after the first vaccine or placebo injection. Sequences were derived from peripheral blood, sampled in a trial of Ad26.COV2.S vaccine versus placebo. The receptors were gathered from a person aged 18-60 years who received the Ad26.COV2.S COVID-19 vaccine or a placebo.

The chain joins TRBV7-9 to TRBJ2-1; D may correspond to TRBD1 or TRBD2 (5 bases each). The CDR3 extends over 16 amino acids. The V gene lost 5 bases and the J gene lost 4 bases, with 18 bases spanning the gap. Germline CDR1 and CDR2: SEHNR and FQNEAQ (reference sequence). The CDR3: CASSPPAGTGYNEQFF. The CDR3 DNA is TGTGCCAGCAGCCCCCCGGCCGGGACGGGATACAATGAGCAGTTCTTC.

The gene calls are TRBV15 and TRBJ2-7, with a weak D call TRBD2 (7 bases). Per the germline V gene, CDR1 is LNHNV and CDR2 is YYDKDF (reference sequence). V was pared by 5 bases and J by 5 bases, with 25 bases between. This CDR3 comprises 17 residues. The chain's CDR3 is CATSSTKPGGRFHEQYF. In DNA, the CDR3 is TGTGCCACCAGCTCCACTAAGCCGGGGGGCCGGTTCCACGAGCAGTACTTC.

The chain combines TRBV2 with TRBJ1-1; D is unclear. The V end lost 6 bases, the J end lost 0 bases, and 8 bases lay between the germline ends. The CDR3 totals 13 residues. CDR1 is SNHLY, CDR2 FYNNEI, per germline. Written as DNA, the CDR3 is TGTGCCAGCAGATTTAGTGTGAACACTGAAGCTTTCTTT. Protein: CASRFSVNTEAFF.

The rearrangement links TRBV7-3 to TRBJ2-2; 9 nucleotides line up with TRBD1. The CDR3 has 15 residues. V gave up 6 bases and J gave up 2 bases; unmatched junction bases: 4. Germline CDR1 and CDR2: SGHTA and FQGTGA. This CDR3 reads CASRPGQGNTGELFF. The DNA for the CDR3 is TGTGCCAGCAGGCCGGGACAGGGTAACACCGGGGAGCTGTTTTTT. Combining the CDR3 with reference TRBV7-3 and TRBJ2-2 gives the whole variable domain GAGVSQTPSNKVTEKGKYVELRCDPISGHTALYWYRQSLGQGPEFLIYFQGTGAADDSGLPNDRFFAVRPEGSVSTLKIQRTERGDSAVYLCASRPGQGNTGELFFGEGSRLTVL.

The chain joins TRBV7-2 to TRBJ2-1, with TRBD1 matching over 8 bases. Germline-derived CDR1 and CDR2 are SGHTA and FQGNSA. The length of the CDR3 is 16 residues. Trimming at V came to 1 base and at J to 2 bases, leaving 4 bases not matched to a gene. CDR3: CASSLGTGWTYNEQFF. The CDR3 nucleotides are TGTGCCAGCAGCTTAGGGACAGGGTGGACCTACAATGAGCAGTTCTTC.

The chain is built from TRBV6-5 and TRBJ2-7; D might be TRBD1 (6 bases). V was pared by 6 bases and J by 6 bases, with 21 bases between. CDR1 and CDR2 from the germline V gene are MNHEY and SVGAGI. CDR3 length equals 15 residues. The CDR3 region has the DNA TGTGCCAGCAGAAAGCCAAGCGATAAGACAGGCGAGCAGTACTTC. This codes for CASRKPSDKTGEQYF.

The chain uses TRBV15 and TRBJ1-5, with 8 positions matching TRBD1. J gave up 4 bases and V 4 bases, and 12 bases lay outside the gene matches. The germline V gene has CDR1 LNHNV and CDR2 YYDKDF (reference sequence). The CDR3 extends over 17 amino acids. CDR3 region: CATSTIDRGVKNQPQHF. As DNA, the CDR3 is TGTGCCACCAGCACTATTGACAGGGGAGTTAAGAATCAGCCCCAGCATTTT.

The chain joins TRBV7-6 to TRBJ2-1, with 9 bases identical to TRBD1. The CDR3 totals 16 residues. Germline CDR1 reads SGHVS; CDR2 reads FNYEAQ. V dropped 4 bases and J dropped 5; count of bases not matched to a gene: 9. CDR3: CASSSTPGQGDNEQFF. The CDR3 coding sequence is TGTGCCAGCAGCTCGACTCCGGGACAGGGAGACAATGAGCAGTTCTTC.

This chain joins TRBV27 and TRBJ2-7, with D possibly called TRBD1 or TRBD2 (5 bases each). Germline CDR1 is MNHEY and CDR2 is SMNVEV (reference sequence). V was trimmed by 6 bases and J by 3 bases, leaving 15 bases between them. This CDR3 contains 14 residues. The CDR3 sequence: CASSPGTGFYEQYF. The CDR3 DNA reads as TGTGCCAGCAGCCCCGGGACGGGCTTCTACGAGCAGTACTTC.

The chain links TRBV5-6 to TRBJ1-2; D gene ambiguous. Trimming left V 4 bases short and J 8 bases short, with 12 bases between. CDR3 length: 12 residues. Germline lookup yields CDR1 SGHDT and CDR2 YYEEEE. The DNA of the CDR3 is TGTGCCAGCAGCACCCGGACGGGAGGCTACACCTTC. Protein: CASSTRTGGYTF. Complete variable domain (other parts from reference TRBV5-6 and TRBJ1-2): DAGVTQSPTHLIKTRGQQVTLRCSPKSGHDTVSWYQQALGQGPQFIFQYYEEEERQRGNFPDRFSGHQFPNYSSELNVNALLLGDSALYLCASSTRTGGYTFGSGTRLTVV.

The chain couples TRBV7-8 to TRBJ1-2; D perhaps matches TRBD1 (6 bases). From germline, CDR1 is SGHVS and CDR2 FQNEAQ. Deletions cut 1 base from V and 8 bases from J, with 14 bases between. The CDR3 is 14 residues long. The CDR3 DNA reads TGTGCCAGCAGCTTAGAGAGGGGGGGATACGGCTACACCTTC. Translated: CASSLERGGYGYTF.

This clone was picked up one time. The chain has TRBV29-1 and TRBJ1-3; TRBD1 aligns across 9 bases. V trimming: 0 bases; J trimming: 2 bases; junction bases outside the gene matches: 2. The CDR3 has 15 residues. CDR1 and CDR2 from the germline V gene are SQVTM and ANQGSEA. DNA for the CDR3: TGCAGCGTTGAAGATAGACAGGGGGCTGGAAACACCATATATTTT. Translated: CSVEDRQGAGNTIYF.

The rearrangement links TRBV6-5 to TRBJ2-2; 8 positions match TRBD1. CDR3 length equals 15 residues. Unmatched junction bases numbered 10, after V lost 6 bases and J lost 7 bases. Germline CDR1 MNHEY, CDR2 SVGAGI. This CDR3 reads CASRGDRPQGGELFF. CDR3 bases: TGTGCCAGCAGAGGGGACAGGCCACAAGGCGGGGAGCTGTTTTTT.

This clone was seen a single time. V and J are TRBV5-4 and TRBJ2-3; 13 nucleotides match TRBD2. This CDR3 comprises 16 residues. V was pared by 2 bases and J by 6 bases, with 6 bases of the junction left unmatched. Germline assignment: CDR1 SGHNT and CDR2 YYREEE (reference sequence). CDR3 nucleotides: TGTGCCAGCAGCTTCGGGACTAGCGGGACCATGGATACGCAGTATTTT. It is translated as CASSFGTSGTMDTQYF. The variable domain in full, completed from reference TRBV5-4 and TRBJ2-3, reads ETGVTQSPTHLIKTRGQQVTLRCSSQSGHNTVSWYQQALGQGPQFIFQYYREEENGRGNFPPRFSGLQFPNYSSELNVNALELDDSALYLCASSFGTSGTMDTQYFGPGTRLTVL.

This clone was observed a single time. The gene calls are TRBV6-5 and TRBJ2-1; TRBD2 matches 9 bases. CDR1 and CDR2 from the germline V gene are MNHEY and SVGAGI. The CDR3 sequence is 14 residues long. Trimming took 2 bases from V and 11 from J; bases not matched to a gene: 7. The CDR3 DNA reads as TGTGCCAGCAGTTACCCAGCGGGGGGTCCTAAGCAGTTCTTC. Translating it yields CASSYPAGGPKQFF.

The chain employs TRBV3-1 (or the pseudogene TRBV3-2) and TRBJ2-5; TRBD2 agrees at 12 bases. After removal of 4 bases from V and 6 bases from J, the junction contained 9 bases not matched to a gene. CDR1 and CDR2 from the germline V gene are LGHDT and YNNKEL (reference sequence). The CDR3 has 16 residues. Here the CDR3 DNA reads TGTGCCAGCAGCCCGGCCCTAGCGGGGGGGCCGCAGACCCAGTACTTC. Its translation is CASSPALAGGPQTQYF.

The gene calls are TRBV6-2 or TRBV6-3 and TRBJ2-7; 7 bases agree with TRBD2. CDR3 length: 14 amino acids. In germline, CDR1 is MNHEY, CDR2 SVGEGT. V dropped 6 bases and J dropped 3; count of bases not matched to a gene: 8. The chain's CDR3 is CASSVAGYNYEQYF. CDR3 coding DNA: TGTGCCAGCAGCGTAGCGGGTTATAACTACGAGCAGTACTTC.

The chain recombines TRBV11-2 with TRBJ2-1, with no clear D. Germline assignment: CDR1 SGHAT and CDR2 FQNNGV. The CDR3 is 11 residues long. Between the trimmed V and J ends, which lost 2 bases and 11 bases, there was a span of 7 bases. The CDR3 DNA is TGTGCCAGCAGCTTAATGGAAAAGCAGTTCTTC. Its translation: CASSLMEKQFF.

The chain links TRBV19 to TRBJ1-4, with D unclear. V gave up 10 bases and J gave up 0 bases, with 9 bases separating them. The CDR3 length is 13 residues. CDR1 is LNHDA, CDR2 SQIVND, per germline (reference sequence). This CDR3 reads CATSPATNEKLFF. The CDR3 DNA is TGTGCCACCTCTCCTGCAACTAATGAAAAACTGTTTTTT.

This chain joins TRBV15 and TRBJ2-1; 9 bases are shared with TRBD1. The CDR3 is 15 residues long. J was trimmed by 7 bases and V by 0 bases; bases with no gene match: 4. CDR1 is LNHNV and CDR2 is YYDKDF in the germline V gene (reference sequence). Written as DNA, the CDR3 is TGTGCCACCAGCAGAGAGGGACAGGGTGGGAATGAGCAGTTCTTC. This sequence encodes CATSREGQGGNEQFF.

This chain joins TRBV18 and TRBJ1-2; the match to TRBD1 covers 7 bases. Germline trimming cut 3 bases from V and 1 base from J; bases unmatched to any gene: 11. This CDR3 region has 17 residues. The germline CDR1 and CDR2 sequences are KGHSH and LQKENI. The CDR3 spells CASSPRTGVDVNYGYTF. The CDR3 nucleotides read TGTGCCAGCTCACCCCGGACAGGAGTCGACGTTAACTATGGCTACACCTTC.

The chain joins TRBV7-2 to TRBJ2-5, with unresolved D. Germline CDR1 is SGHTA and CDR2 is FQGNSA. The V gene lost 3 bases and the J gene lost 1 base, with 6 bases spanning the gap. The CDR3 contains 13 residues. In DNA, the CDR3 is TGTGCCAGCAGCTTCGGGCTCCAAGAGACCCAGTACTTC. Translation: CASSFGLQETQYF. Filled out from reference TRBV7-2 and TRBJ2-5, the complete variable domain reads GAGVSQSPSNKVTEKGKDVELRCDPISGHTALYWYRQSLGQGLEFLIYFQGNSAPDKSGLPSDRFSAERTGGSVSTLTIQRTQQEDSAVYLCASSFGLQETQYFGPGTRLLVL.